This T cell receptor beta chain emerged from a study of cytomegalovirus exposure and HLA in healthy donors. On the study more broadly: Clustering assigned 81% of the roughly 370 genotyped donors to the Caucasian-associated ancestry cluster.

CDR3 length equals 14 residues. CDR1 is SSHAT and CDR2 is FNYEAQ in the germline V gene (reference sequence). To note about this clone: What it binds is not known. The junction departs from the called germline gene at one end, perhaps through a read error.

The study, taken as a whole, reports: Several top significant clusters appeared, in a later analysis, to be linked to common viral pathogens. Per published reports, the classifier diagnosed cytomegalovirus status with high specificity and sensitivity. Some segments of the V type, notably TRBV6-2 and TRBV6-3, were excluded as indistinguishable.

A multiplex PCR was run with 60 Vbeta primers and 13 Jbeta primers. Sequenced by immunoSEQ multiplex PCR; TCRdb stores in-frame clones only, minus some. Among 90,000 to 120,000 clones listed, 65% to 85% were seen once. The TCR originated in a man aged 30-40 years in good health and CMV-seronegative. V and J are TRBV7-7 and TRBJ2-1; D is perhaps TRBD1 (5 bases). The sequenced sample consisted of PBMCs. The CDR3 sequence is CASSLAPGSNEQFF. CDR3 sequence (DNA): TGTGCTAGCAGCTTAGCCCCAGGGTCCAATGAGCAGTTCTTC.